The 11 T cell receptor beta chains below come from one sample, sequenced in a study of response to subunit inactivated influenza vaccine (dated by TCRdb to between 2017 and 2018). The protocol used for the library was RT-PCR. TCRdb records Illumina HiSeq 2500 as the sequencer. TCRdb trimmed the raw reads at Q25, called clones with MiXCR and kept productive beta chains. Under each unique CDR3 protein, matching rows form one entry showing the most common genes and DNA. A total of some 500,000 distinct CDR3 sequences appear in this sample, approximately 16% of them only once. The ten largest clones take up about 3% of the sample. The source material was CD4+ T cells sorted from PBMCs, sampled around 25 months after vaccination. The receptors stem from a man between 50 and 75 years old who received an inactivated influenza vaccine. Donor details come from another sample of the same person, matched by shared clones.

The V gene is TRBV6-5, the J gene TRBJ1-1; D is ambiguous. This CDR3 is 15 amino acids long. With 4 bases removed from V and 0 bases from J, the gap between germline ends came to 12 bases. Germline-derived CDR1 and CDR2 are MNHEY and SVGAGI. CDR3 coding DNA: TGTGCCAGCAGTTTTAGCGCCAAGATGAACACTGAAGCTTTCTTT. Amino acids: CASSFSAKMNTEAFF.

This rearrangement joins TRBV4-3 to TRBJ1-2, with D tentatively TRBD1 (6 bases). CDR1 is LGHNA, CDR2 YSLEER, per germline. The CDR3 has 15 residues. Trimming removed 4 bases at V and 6 bases at J, with 18 bases between. The CDR3 protein is CASSRYMGPGDGYTF. DNA for the CDR3: TGCGCCAGCAGCCGTTATATGGGGCCAGGGGATGGCTACACCTTC.

This clonotype has a single count. This rearrangement joins TRBV3-1 to TRBJ1-1, with a tentative D call TRBD1 (6 bases). The CDR3 loop spans 15 amino acids. CDR1 is LGHDT, CDR2 YNNKEL, per germline (reference sequence). V was cut by 4 bases and J by 4 bases, with 16 bases left in between. The CDR3 here is CASSPGSRGATEAFF. In DNA form, the CDR3 reads TGTGCCAGCAGCCCCGGGAGTCGGGGGGCCACTGAAGCTTTCTTT.

The chain combines TRBV20-1 with TRBJ2-7; D is unclear. CDR1 and CDR2 from the germline V gene are DFQATT and SNEGSKA (reference sequence). The V end lost 0 bases, the J end lost 0 bases, and 6 bases lay between the germline ends. The length of the CDR3 is 13 residues. In nucleotides, the CDR3 is TGCAGTGCTAGAGACAGCGACTCCTACGAGCAGTACTTC. Its translation is CSARDSDSYEQYF.

This clonotype turned up a few times. The CDR3 DNA reads as TGTGCCAGCAGTCCCCAGGCGGTATGGAAACCCGGGGAGCTGTTTTTT. It yields the protein CASSPQAVWKPGELFF. The rearrangement uses TRBV6-2 or TRBV6-3 and TRBJ2-2; D remains ambiguous. CDR1 and CDR2 (germline): MNHEY, SVGEGT. CDR3 length: 16 residues. V shed 5 bases and J shed 6 bases, with 19 bases lying between them.

In nucleotides, the CDR3 is TGTGCCAGCAGTTACTGGCTGGGACAGGGGGCAGCTAATGAAAAACTGTTTTTT. This codes for CASSYWLGQGAANEKLFF. The gene calls are TRBV6-5 and TRBJ1-4; 12 bases fit TRBD1. After removal of 1 base from V and 3 bases from J, the junction contained 6 bases not matched to a gene. The CDR3 contains 18 residues. Per the germline V gene, CDR1 is MNHEY and CDR2 is SVGAGI.

The rearrangement uses TRBV6-2 or TRBV6-3 and TRBJ2-4; tentatively, D is TRBD2 (6 bases). The ends were cut back, 4 bases at V and 5 bases at J, with 15 bases in the middle. This CDR3 spans 15 amino acids. From germline, CDR1 is MNHEY and CDR2 SVGEGT. CDR3 in DNA: TGTGCCAGCAGTTTACCCGCGGGACGGCAAAACATTCAGTACTTC. Translating gives CASSLPAGRQNIQYF.

For the CDR3, the DNA is TGCGCCAGCAGCTTGGACGGGACAGGGGCCGGCACCATATATTTT. Protein product: CASSLDGTGAGTIYF. This chain connects TRBV5-1 to TRBJ1-3; TRBD1 matches 10 bases. The length of the CDR3 is 15 residues. Trimming cost V 0 bases and J 9 bases; bases outside gene matches: 6. Germline V gene lookup returns CDR1 SGHRS and CDR2 YFSETQ.

The rearrangement joins TRBV30 to TRBJ2-5; 9 positions agree with TRBD2. Trimming at V came to 2 bases and at J to 13 bases, leaving 8 bases not matched to a gene. The CDR3 runs to 12 residues. CDR1 GTSNPN and CDR2 SVGIG come from the germline V gene (reference sequence). The CDR3 sequence: CAWSPNSGSLYF. The CDR3 region has the DNA TGTGCCTGGAGTCCTAATAGCGGGAGTCTGTACTTC.

CDR3 sequence (DNA): TGTGCTAGTGCAGGGGAAGGCACTGAAGCTTTCTTT. This codes for CASAGEGTEAFF. The J gene is TRBJ1-1, the V gene TRBV12-5; D may be TRBD1 (6 bases). The germline gives CDR1 LGHNT, CDR2 FRNRAP. This CDR3 is 12 amino acids long. The V and J ends lost 7 bases and 4 bases respectively, with 10 bases between them.

This clonotype was seen more than once but under ten times. V gene TRBV20-1 combines with J gene TRBJ1-4; no clear D gene. Per germline, CDR1 DFQATT and CDR2 SNEGSKA (reference sequence). Trimming pared 6 bases from V and 14 bases from J, leaving 13 bases between. CDR3 length: 10 amino acids. The CDR3 region has the DNA TGCAGTGCCAGGAAGTCGGTGCTGTTTTTT. This encodes CSARKSVLFF.